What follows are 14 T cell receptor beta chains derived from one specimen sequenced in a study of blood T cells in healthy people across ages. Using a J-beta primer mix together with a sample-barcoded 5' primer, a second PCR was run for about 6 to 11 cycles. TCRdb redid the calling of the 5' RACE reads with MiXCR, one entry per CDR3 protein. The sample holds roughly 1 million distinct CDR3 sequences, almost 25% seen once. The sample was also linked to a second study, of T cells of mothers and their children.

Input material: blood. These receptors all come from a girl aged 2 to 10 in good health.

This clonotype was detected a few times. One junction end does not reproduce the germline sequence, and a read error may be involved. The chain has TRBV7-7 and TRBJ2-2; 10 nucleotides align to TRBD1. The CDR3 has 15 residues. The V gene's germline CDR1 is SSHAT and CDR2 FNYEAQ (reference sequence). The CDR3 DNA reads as TGTGCTAGCAGCCGAGGGACAGGGGACACCGGGGAGCTGTTTTTT. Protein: CASSRGTGDTGELFF.

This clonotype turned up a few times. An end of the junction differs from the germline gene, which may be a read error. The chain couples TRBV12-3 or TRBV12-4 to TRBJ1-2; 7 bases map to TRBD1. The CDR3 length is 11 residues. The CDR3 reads CASSHGTASLF. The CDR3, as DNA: TGTGCCAGCAGTCACGGGACAGCTTCTCTCTTC.

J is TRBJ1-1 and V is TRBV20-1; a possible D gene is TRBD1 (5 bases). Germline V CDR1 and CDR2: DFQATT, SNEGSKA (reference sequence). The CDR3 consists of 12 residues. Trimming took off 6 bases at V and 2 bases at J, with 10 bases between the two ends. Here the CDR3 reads CSAGAPNTEAFF. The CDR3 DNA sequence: TGCAGTGCCGGGGCCCCAAACACTGAAGCTTTCTTT.

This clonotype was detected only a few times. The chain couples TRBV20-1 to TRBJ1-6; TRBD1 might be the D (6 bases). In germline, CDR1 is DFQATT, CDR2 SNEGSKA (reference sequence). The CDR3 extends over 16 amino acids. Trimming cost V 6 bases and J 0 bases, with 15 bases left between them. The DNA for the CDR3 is TGCAGTGCCAAAGGACAGTCTAGCTCCTATAATTCACCCCTCCACTTT. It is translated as CSAKGQSSSYNSPLHF.

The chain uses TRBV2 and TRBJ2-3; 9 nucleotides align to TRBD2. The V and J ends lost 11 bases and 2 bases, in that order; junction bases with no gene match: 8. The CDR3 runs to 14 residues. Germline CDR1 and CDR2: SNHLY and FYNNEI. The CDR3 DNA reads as TGTGCCTGTAGACTAGCGGTCTTCACAGATACGCAGTATTTT. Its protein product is CACRLAVFTDTQYF. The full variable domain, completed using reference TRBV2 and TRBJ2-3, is EPEVTQTPSHQVTQMGQEVILRCVPISNHLYFYWYRQILGQKVEFLVSFYNNEISEKSEIFDDQFSVERPDGSNFTLKIRSTKLEDSAMYFCACRLAVFTDTQYFGPGTRLTVL.

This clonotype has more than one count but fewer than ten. The CDR3 sequence is CASSSNLWPRSSYNEQFF. The CDR3 DNA reads TGTGCCAGCAGCTCCAACCTCTGGCCGAGGAGCTCCTACAATGAGCAGTTCTTC. This sequence joins TRBV9 and TRBJ2-1; the D is unclear. Germline lookup yields CDR1 SGDLS and CDR2 YYNGEE. Between the trimmed V and J ends, which lost 4 bases and 0 bases, there was a span of 20 bases. The CDR3 is 18 amino acids.

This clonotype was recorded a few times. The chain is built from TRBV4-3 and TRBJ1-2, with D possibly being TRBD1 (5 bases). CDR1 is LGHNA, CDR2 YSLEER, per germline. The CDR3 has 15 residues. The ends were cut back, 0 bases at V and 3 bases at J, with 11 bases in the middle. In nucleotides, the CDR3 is TGCGCCAGCAGCCAAGATTGGGGGGGGGACTATGGCTACACCTTC. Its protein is CASSQDWGGDYGYTF.

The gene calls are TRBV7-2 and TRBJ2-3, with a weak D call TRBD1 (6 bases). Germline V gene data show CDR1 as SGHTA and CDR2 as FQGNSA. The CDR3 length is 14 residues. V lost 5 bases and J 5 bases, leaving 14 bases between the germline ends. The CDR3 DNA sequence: TGTGCCAGCAGCCTTGCTGGGGGCATAGATACGCAGTATTTT. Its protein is CASSLAGGIDTQYF.

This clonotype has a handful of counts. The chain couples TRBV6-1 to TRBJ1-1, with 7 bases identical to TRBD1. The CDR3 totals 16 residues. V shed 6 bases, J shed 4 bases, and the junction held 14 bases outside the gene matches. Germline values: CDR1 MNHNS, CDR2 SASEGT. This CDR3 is CASRPDREGGSTEAFF. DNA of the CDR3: TGTGCCAGCAGACCCGACAGGGAGGGAGGAAGCACTGAAGCTTTCTTT.

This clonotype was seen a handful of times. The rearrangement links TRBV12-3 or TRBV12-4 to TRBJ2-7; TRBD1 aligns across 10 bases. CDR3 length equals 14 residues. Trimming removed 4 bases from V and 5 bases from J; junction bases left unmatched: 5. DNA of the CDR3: TGTGCCAGCAGTTGGGGACAGGGGATCGACGAGCAGTACTTC. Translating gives CASSWGQGIDEQYF.

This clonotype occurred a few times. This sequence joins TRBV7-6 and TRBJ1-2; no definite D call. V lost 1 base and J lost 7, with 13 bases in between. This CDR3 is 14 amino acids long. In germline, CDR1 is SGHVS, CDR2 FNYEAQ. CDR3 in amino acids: CASSLGVQVGGYTF. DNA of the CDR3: TGTGCCAGCAGCTTAGGCGTTCAGGTTGGTGGCTACACCTTC.

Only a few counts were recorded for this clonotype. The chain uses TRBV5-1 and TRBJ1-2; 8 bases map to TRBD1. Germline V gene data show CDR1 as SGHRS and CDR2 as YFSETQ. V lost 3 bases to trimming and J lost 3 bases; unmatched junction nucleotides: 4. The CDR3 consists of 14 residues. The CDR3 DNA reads TGCGCCAGCAGCTCTACGGGACAGGACTATGGCTACACCTTC. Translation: CASSSTGQDYGYTF.

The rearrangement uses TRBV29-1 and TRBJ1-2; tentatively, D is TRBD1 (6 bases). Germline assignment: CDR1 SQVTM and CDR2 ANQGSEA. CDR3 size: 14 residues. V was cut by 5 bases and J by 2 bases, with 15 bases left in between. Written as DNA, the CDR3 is TGCAGCGTTTACGGGGGACACAAAAACTATGGCTACACCTTC. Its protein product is CSVYGGHKNYGYTF.

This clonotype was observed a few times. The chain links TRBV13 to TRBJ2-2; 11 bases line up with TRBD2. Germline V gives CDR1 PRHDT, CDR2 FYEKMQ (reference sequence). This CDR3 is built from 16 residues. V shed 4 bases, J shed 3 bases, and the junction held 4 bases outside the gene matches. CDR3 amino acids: CASSYTGLADTGELFF. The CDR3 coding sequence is TGTGCCAGCAGCTATACGGGACTAGCGGACACCGGGGAGCTGTTTTTT.